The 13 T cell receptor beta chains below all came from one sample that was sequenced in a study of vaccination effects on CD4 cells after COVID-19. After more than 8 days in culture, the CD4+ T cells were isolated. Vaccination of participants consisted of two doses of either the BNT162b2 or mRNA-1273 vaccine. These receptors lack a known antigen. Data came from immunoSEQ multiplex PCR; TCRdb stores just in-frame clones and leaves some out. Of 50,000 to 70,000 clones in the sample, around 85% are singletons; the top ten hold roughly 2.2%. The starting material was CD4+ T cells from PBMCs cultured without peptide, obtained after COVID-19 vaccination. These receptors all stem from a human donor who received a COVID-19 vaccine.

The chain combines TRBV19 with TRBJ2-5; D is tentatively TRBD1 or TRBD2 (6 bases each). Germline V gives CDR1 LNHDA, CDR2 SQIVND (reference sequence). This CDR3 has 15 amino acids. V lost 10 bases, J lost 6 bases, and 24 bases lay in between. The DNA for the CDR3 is TGTGCCACCTCGCTCCCCGGGGGCAGGGGTAAGACCCAGTACTTC. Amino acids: CATSLPGGRGKTQYF.

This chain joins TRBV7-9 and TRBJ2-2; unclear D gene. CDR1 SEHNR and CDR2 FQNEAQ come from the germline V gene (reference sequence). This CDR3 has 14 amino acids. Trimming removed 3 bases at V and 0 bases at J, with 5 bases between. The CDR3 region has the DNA TGTGCCAGCAGCTTGACTGCGAACACCGGGGAGCTGTTTTTT. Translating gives CASSLTANTGELFF.

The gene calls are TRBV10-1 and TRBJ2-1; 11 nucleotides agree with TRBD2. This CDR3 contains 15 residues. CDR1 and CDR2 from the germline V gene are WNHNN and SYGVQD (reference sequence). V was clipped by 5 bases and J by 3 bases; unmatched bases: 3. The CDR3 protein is CASSTTSGGYNEQFF. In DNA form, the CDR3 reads TGCGCCAGCAGTACCACTAGCGGGGGCTACAATGAGCAGTTCTTC.

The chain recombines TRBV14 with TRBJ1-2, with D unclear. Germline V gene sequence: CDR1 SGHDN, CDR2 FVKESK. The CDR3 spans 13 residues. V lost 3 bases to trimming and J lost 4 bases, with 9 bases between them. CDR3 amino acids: CASSHTRSYGYTF. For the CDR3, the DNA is TGTGCCAGCAGCCATACGAGGTCCTATGGCTACACCTTC. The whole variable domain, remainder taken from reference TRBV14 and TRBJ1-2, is EAGVTQFPSHSVIEKGQTVTLRCDPISGHDNLYWYRRVMGKEIKFLLHFVKESKQDESGMPNNRFLAERTGGTYSTLKVQPAELEDSGVYFCASSHTRSYGYTFGSGTRLTVV.

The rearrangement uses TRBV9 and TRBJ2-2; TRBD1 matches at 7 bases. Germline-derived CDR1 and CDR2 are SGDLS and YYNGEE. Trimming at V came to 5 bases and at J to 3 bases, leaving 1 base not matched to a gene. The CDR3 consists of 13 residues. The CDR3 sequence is CASRGTDTGELFF. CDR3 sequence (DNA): TGTGCCAGCAGGGGGACAGACACCGGGGAGCTGTTTTTT.

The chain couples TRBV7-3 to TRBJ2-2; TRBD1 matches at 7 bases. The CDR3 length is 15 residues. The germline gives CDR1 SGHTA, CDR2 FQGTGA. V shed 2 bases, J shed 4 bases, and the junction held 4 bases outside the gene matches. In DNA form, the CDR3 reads TGTGCCAGCAGCTTATCGACAGGGACCACCGGGGAGCTGTTTTTT. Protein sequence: CASSLSTGTTGELFF.

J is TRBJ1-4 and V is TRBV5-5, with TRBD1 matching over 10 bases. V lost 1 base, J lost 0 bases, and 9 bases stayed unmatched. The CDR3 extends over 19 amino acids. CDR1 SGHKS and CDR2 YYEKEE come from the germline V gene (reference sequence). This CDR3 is CASSLRWTGGVATNEKLFF. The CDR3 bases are TGTGCCAGCAGCTTGCGGTGGACAGGGGGGGTCGCAACTAATGAAAAACTGTTTTTT.

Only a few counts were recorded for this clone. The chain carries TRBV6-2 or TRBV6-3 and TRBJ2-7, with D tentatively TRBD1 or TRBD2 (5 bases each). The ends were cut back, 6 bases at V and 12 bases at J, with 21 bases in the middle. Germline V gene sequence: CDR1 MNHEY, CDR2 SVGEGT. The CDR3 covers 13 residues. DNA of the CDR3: TGTGCCAGCAGCCTCACCGGGACCCATAATGCGTACGTC. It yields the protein CASSLTGTHNAYV.

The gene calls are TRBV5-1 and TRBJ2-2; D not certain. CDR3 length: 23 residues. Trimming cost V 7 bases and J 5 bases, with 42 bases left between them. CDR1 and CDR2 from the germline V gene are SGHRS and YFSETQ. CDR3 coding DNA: TGCGCCAGCCAGCCAAAAGCACCCGTTGTGTGGACGAGACGACTCGTGGGGACCGGGGAGCTGTTTTTT. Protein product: CASQPKAPVVWTRRLVGTGELFF.

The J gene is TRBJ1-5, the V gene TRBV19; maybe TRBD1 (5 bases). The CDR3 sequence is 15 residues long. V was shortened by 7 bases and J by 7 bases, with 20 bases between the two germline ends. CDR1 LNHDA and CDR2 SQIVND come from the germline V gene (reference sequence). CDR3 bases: TGTGCCAGTATCGAGGATGGGGGGAAAGCGCAGCCCCAGCATTTT. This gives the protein CASIEDGGKAQPQHF.

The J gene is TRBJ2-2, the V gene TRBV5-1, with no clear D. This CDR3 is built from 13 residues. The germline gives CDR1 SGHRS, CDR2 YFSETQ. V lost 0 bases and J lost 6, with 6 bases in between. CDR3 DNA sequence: TGCGCCAGCAGCTTGGAAGGAGCCGGGGAGCTGTTTTTT. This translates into CASSLEGAGELFF.

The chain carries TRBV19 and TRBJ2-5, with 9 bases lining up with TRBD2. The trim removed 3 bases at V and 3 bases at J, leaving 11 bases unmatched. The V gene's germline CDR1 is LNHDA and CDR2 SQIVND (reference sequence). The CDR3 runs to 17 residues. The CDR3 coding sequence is TGTGCCAGTAGTATGATTAGCGGGGGCCGATTAAAAGAGACCCAGTACTTC. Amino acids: CASSMISGGRLKETQYF.

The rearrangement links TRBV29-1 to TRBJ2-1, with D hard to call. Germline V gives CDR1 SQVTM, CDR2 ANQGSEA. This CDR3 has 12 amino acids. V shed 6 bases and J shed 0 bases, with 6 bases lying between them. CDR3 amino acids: CSVPSSYNEQFF. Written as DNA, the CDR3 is TGCAGCGTACCCAGCTCCTACAATGAGCAGTTCTTC.